The clone carrying this T cell receptor (beta chain) was seen only once. The CDR3 is 16 residues long. The germline V gene has CDR1 SNHLY and CDR2 FYNNEI. With V trimmed by 5 bases and J by 0 bases, 8 bases remained unmatched. This record belongs to a study of blood T cell repertoires in COVID-19. Study background: From the United States, Italy and Spain came samples of acute and convalescent COVID-19.

Using immunoSEQ multiplex PCR, the repertoire was profiled, and TCRdb retains in-frame clones only, with some absent. The sample lists 300,000 to 450,000 clones; roughly 90% were seen once. The sequenced material came from peripheral blood. This receptor was obtained from a woman aged 30 to 39 with COVID-19, enrolled during active disease. This chain joins TRBV2 and TRBJ2-3; 7 bases match TRBD1. The CDR3 DNA reads as TGTGCCAGCAGTTCCTCTCGGGACAGCAGCACAGATACGCAGTATTTT. It translates to CASSSSRDSSTDTQYF. Looking up the rest from reference TRBV2 and TRBJ2-3 gives the full variable domain: EPEVTQTPSHQVTQMGQEVILRCVPISNHLYFYWYRQILGQKVEFLVSFYNNEISEKSEIFDDQFSVERPDGSNFTLKIRSTKLEDSAMYFCASSSSRDSSTDTQYFGPGTRLTVL.